The 14 T cell receptor beta chains presented below share a single source sample, sequenced in a study of cytomegalovirus exposure and HLA in healthy donors (dated by TCRdb to the late 2010s). Libraries came from the immunoSEQ multiplex PCR assay. TCRdb mirrors the immuneACCESS table, restricted to in-frame sequences. Some clones are absent from its copies; in checked studies, under half trace to an unresolved V gene, and the reason for the others is unknown. Present in this sample are 150,000 to 200,000 clones, 70% to 85% of which were seen just once. Of the sample, 10% to 15% falls within the top ten clones. Sequenced sample: PBMCs. These receptors were obtained from a woman between 25 and 40 years old in good health and CMV-seropositive.

The V and J genes are TRBV5-1 and TRBJ2-3, with TRBD1 matching over 9 bases. Unmatched junction bases numbered 5, after V lost 3 bases and J lost 0 bases. In germline, CDR1 is SGHRS, CDR2 YFSETQ. The CDR3 is made up of 16 amino acids. The CDR3 nucleotides read TGCGCCAGCAGCTGGACAGGGGACCTCAGCACAGATACGCAGTATTTT. Its translation: CASSWTGDLSTDTQYF.

This clone was found a few times. The chain carries TRBV2 and TRBJ1-5; a possible D gene is TRBD1 (5 bases). The V gene's germline CDR1 is SNHLY and CDR2 FYNNEI. V was pared by 5 bases and J by 8 bases, with 13 bases between. CDR3 length: 13 amino acids. DNA for the CDR3: TGTGCCAGCAGTTCAGGGTTATGGGAGCCCCAGCATTTT. This sequence encodes CASSSGLWEPQHF.

The gene calls are TRBV19 and TRBJ2-7; D is possibly TRBD2 (6 bases). The CDR3 loop spans 13 amino acids. V shed 10 bases and J shed 2 bases, with 15 bases lying between them. Germline CDR1 LNHDA, CDR2 SQIVND (reference sequence). The CDR3 DNA follows: TGTGCCACCTCTGCGGACTACCCCTACGAGCAGTACTTC. Translating it yields CATSADYPYEQYF.

V gene TRBV18 combines with J gene TRBJ1-1, with a tentative D call TRBD1 (5 bases). The CDR3 has 15 amino acids. V gave up 3 bases and J gave up 0 bases, with 11 bases separating them. Germline lookup yields CDR1 KGHSH and CDR2 LQKENI. The CDR3 nucleotides are TGTGCCAGCTCACCCTCCGGGGGTTTGAACACTGAAGCTTTCTTT. Translating gives CASSPSGGLNTEAFF.

V and J are TRBV14 and TRBJ2-7; 9 bases agree with TRBD2. CDR1 is SGHDN, CDR2 FVKESK, per germline. The CDR3 has 18 residues. Germline trimming cut 5 bases from V and 2 bases from J; bases unmatched to any gene: 16. The CDR3 reads CASSSFSGSGRTPYEQYF. For the CDR3, the DNA is TGTGCCAGCAGCTCCTTTAGCGGGAGTGGACGTACCCCCTACGAGCAGTACTTC.

The V and J genes are TRBV6-5 and TRBJ2-5, with 7 bases identical to TRBD2. The germline V gene has CDR1 MNHEY and CDR2 SVGAGI. This CDR3 has 13 amino acids. Trimming removed 6 bases from V and 7 bases from J; junction bases left unmatched: 8. In DNA, the CDR3 is TGTGCCAGCAGCGCCGAACCGGGGGGGACCCAGTACTTC. Protein sequence: CASSAEPGGTQYF.

The chain recombines TRBV29-1 with TRBJ2-5; D not resolved. Trimming cost V 3 bases and J 5 bases, with 10 bases left between them. The germline CDR1 and CDR2 sequences are SQVTM and ANQGSEA. This CDR3 has 12 residues. This CDR3 reads CSVDRSRETQYF. The CDR3 DNA sequence: TGCAGCGTTGACCGCTCACGGGAGACCCAGTACTTC.

V usage is TRBV2 and J usage is TRBJ2-7; weak D call: TRBD2 (5 bases). Trimming removed 8 bases at V and 6 bases at J, with 8 bases between. Germline lookup yields CDR1 SNHLY and CDR2 FYNNEI. The CDR3 is 10 residues long. CDR3 DNA: TGTGCCAGCGGCACTAGCGAGCAGTACTTC. Translating it yields CASGTSEQYF.

The chain links TRBV5-1 to TRBJ2-7, with 10 bases fitting TRBD2. The CDR3 contains 15 residues. Trimming cost V 5 bases and J 5 bases; bases outside gene matches: 10. CDR1 SGHRS and CDR2 YFSETQ come from the germline V gene. The CDR3 loop is CASSLVAGGVNEQYF. DNA for the CDR3: TGCGCCAGCAGTCTTGTAGCGGGAGGTGTAAACGAGCAGTACTTC.

This clone showed up just once. V is TRBV2 and J is TRBJ1-4; D unresolved. Looked up from germline, CDR1 is SNHLY and CDR2 is FYNNEI. Deletions cut 2 bases from V and 4 bases from J, with 8 bases between. The CDR3 has 14 amino acids. The CDR3 DNA sequence: TGTGCCAGCAGTGAAAACAGCTTTAATGAAAAACTGTTTTTT. Amino acid sequence: CASSENSFNEKLFF.

The genes are TRBV30 and TRBJ1-2; a weak D match, TRBD1 (5 bases). Trimming left V 3 bases short and J 7 bases short, with 18 bases between. Germline lookup yields CDR1 GTSNPN and CDR2 SVGIG (reference sequence). The CDR3 extends over 14 amino acids. CDR3 sequence: CAWSPGRYELGYTF. The CDR3 coding sequence is TGTGCCTGGAGCCCAGGGCGCTACGAGCTTGGCTACACCTTC.

The J gene is TRBJ2-2, the V gene TRBV6-5, with 10 bases aligning to TRBD2. V lost 6 bases and J lost 3; bases outside the gene matches: 4. From germline, CDR1 is MNHEY and CDR2 SVGAGI. This CDR3 spans 15 amino acids. CDR3 DNA: TGTGCCAGCAGGATAGCGGGAGGTGACACCGGGGAGCTGTTTTTT. It is translated as CASRIAGGDTGELFF.

This sequence joins TRBV27 and TRBJ1-1, with 7 bases lining up with TRBD1. The CDR3 sequence is 16 residues long. With 0 bases clipped from V and 2 bases from J, the junction kept 6 bases outside the gene matches. In germline, CDR1 is MNHEY, CDR2 SMNVEV (reference sequence). DNA of the CDR3: TGTGCCAGCAGTTTATCCTCGGGACAGCACAACACTGAAGCTTTCTTT. Translating gives CASSLSSGQHNTEAFF.

This chain uses TRBV5-1 with TRBJ2-7, with 9 nucleotides matching TRBD2. This CDR3 has 14 residues. V shed 3 bases and J 2 bases; nucleotides not matched to a gene: 3. Looked up from germline, CDR1 is SGHRS and CDR2 is YFSETQ. In nucleotides, the CDR3 is TGCGCCAGCAGCTGGCGGGAGGGAACCTACGAGCAGTACTTC. Protein product: CASSWREGTYEQYF. The full variable domain, completed using reference TRBV5-1 and TRBJ2-7, is KAGVTQTPRYLIKTRGQQVTLSCSPISGHRSVSWYQQTPGQGLQFLFEYFSETQRNKGNFPGRFSGRQFSNSRSEMNVSTLELGDSALYLCASSWREGTYEQYFGPGTRLTVT.